The following is a T cell receptor beta chain sequence with its context. Its specific antigen is unknown. No much larger clone exists at a distance of one base, and base qualities are not known. Each donor gave one peripheral blood draw, approximately 100 mL on average, collected into heparinised tubes. Naive, central memory, regulatory and stem cell-like memory CD4+ T cells were sorted on a BD FACSAria II using a panel including CD45RO, CCR7, CD25, CD127, CD95 and CD27. All sorted populations exceeded 95% purity. PBMCs were separated immediately by Lymphoprep density gradient centrifugation and were stained directly, without being cultured. So that batch effects would be minimized, each experiment stained and sorted samples in pairs, pairing one healthy donor with one patient. Trimming removed 7 bases from V and 1 base from J; the gene matches leave 3 bases unexplained. CDR1 and CDR2, per the germline V gene (reference sequence), are LNHDA and SQIVND. Including cysteine and phenylalanine, the CDR3 has 14 amino acids. The CDR3 DNA has 42 bases and is translated from base 1.

The entry originates in a study of beta chain features in type 1 diabetes (dated by TCRdb to 2016 to 2019). Concerning the study at large: No differences in mean age, gender distribution, total cell number or subset yield were found between patients and healthy donors. Naive and central memory subsets were obtained from all 28 donors, but regulatory and stem cell-like memory subsets were isolated from only 8 patients and roughly eight healthy donors. In the study, recently diagnosed type 1 diabetes patients and matched healthy donors were compared on the TCRB repertoires of their sorted circulating CD4+ T cell subsets. A total of about 100,000,000 sorted cells were examined across all samples, and RNA yield correlated strongly with the number of cells per subset. The paper's findings and limits, for the study overall: Patients with type 1 diabetes made fewer insertions and deleted more nucleotides at VDJ recombination sites, implying thymic rearrangement abnormalities. Only small numbers of individuals were included in the HLA sub-analyses, which left unresolved whether HLA type had any influence on TCRB rearrangement. Shorter templates might be favored by PCR, yet because patient and control samples were amplified and corrected together, any such skew would affect both groups equally. Because cDNA was sequenced instead of genomic DNA, activated cells with high expression could be over-represented, although the groups did not differ in activation or CD3 levels. A moderate but significant shortening of TCRB CDR3 length was observed in type 1 diabetes patients in all four CD4+ subsets. The naive, central memory and regulatory TCRB repertoires appeared to resemble one another more closely among patients than among healthy donors.

The High Capacity cDNA Reverse Transcription Kit was used to reverse transcribe all of the isolated RNA, meaning that expressed TCRB transcripts were what got sequenced. Naive, central memory and regulatory T cell samples underwent deep immunoSEQ sequencing, averaging around 3.9 million total reads per sample. After sorted cells were lysed in RLT buffer, RNA was extracted with DNase-treated RNeasy Micro or Mini kits, with the choice depending on cell number. Each cell subset was processed on its own to prevent cross-contamination, while patient and healthy donor samples were processed together. The immunoSEQ multiplex PCR was used to amplify TCRB sequences from cDNA, generating 87-bp fragments that spanned the CDR3 region. Amplicons were sequenced on the Illumina HiSeq platform. The authors processed their data as follows. Synthetic template baselines were used to correct PCR bias computationally, reads within Hamming distance 2 were collapsed, and singletons that could not be merged were discarded. By aligning reads against IMGT, V, D and J genes, CDR3 length, and insertions or deletions at six rearrangement sites were assigned. Clonotype counts were normalized to sorted cell number within each subset before computing true diversity and Gini coefficients with the tcR R package. The overlap coefficient, calculated on TCRB nucleotide sequences, was used to quantify repertoire sharing. As stored in TCRdb, this immuneACCESS dataset retains in-frame rearrangements with V and J assigned. A fraction of the clones does not appear; measured against another copy, unresolved V genes explain less than half of the discrepancy, and the remainder lacks a known reason. D and trimming were read from the DNA, whereas the V and J calls and clone size are those reported in that table. The sample has under 200,000 clones on record, around 10% of them singletons. Together, the top ten hold approximately 0.46% of the sample.

Here the chain combines TRBV19 and TRBJ1-5; 8 bases in the junction line up with TRBD1. The receptor was derived from a man aged 25-45 years with type 1 diabetes. The sequencing input was central memory CD4+ T cells from blood. The CDR3 protein sequence reads: CASTTGESNQPQHF. The DNA sequence is TGTGCCAGTACGACAGGGGAAAGCAATCAGCCCCAGCATTTT.